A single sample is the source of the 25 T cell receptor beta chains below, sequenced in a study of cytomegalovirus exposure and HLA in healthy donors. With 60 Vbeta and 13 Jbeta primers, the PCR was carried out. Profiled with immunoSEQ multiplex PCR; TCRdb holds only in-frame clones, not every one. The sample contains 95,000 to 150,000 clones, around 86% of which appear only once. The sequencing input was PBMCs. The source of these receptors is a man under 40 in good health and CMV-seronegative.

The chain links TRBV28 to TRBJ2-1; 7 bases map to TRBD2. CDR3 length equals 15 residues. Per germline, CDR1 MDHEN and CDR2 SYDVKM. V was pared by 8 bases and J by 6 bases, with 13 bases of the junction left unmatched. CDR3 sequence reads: CASRSEGRGINEQFF. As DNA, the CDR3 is TGTGCCAGCCGCTCGGAGGGGCGGGGGATCAATGAGCAGTTCTTC.

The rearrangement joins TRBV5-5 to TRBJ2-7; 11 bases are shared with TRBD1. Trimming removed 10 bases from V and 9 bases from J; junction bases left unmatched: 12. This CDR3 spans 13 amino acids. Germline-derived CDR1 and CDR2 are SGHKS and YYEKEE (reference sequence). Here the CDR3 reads CASDGQGALGQYF. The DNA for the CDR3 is TGTGCCTCCGATGGACAGGGGGCCCTGGGGCAGTACTTC.

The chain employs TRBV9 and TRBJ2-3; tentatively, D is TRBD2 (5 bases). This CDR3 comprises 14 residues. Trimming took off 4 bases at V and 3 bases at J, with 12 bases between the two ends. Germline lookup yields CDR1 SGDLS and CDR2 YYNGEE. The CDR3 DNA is TGTGCCAGCAGCCGGTTTGGGGAGACAGATACGCAGTATTTT. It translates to CASSRFGETDTQYF.

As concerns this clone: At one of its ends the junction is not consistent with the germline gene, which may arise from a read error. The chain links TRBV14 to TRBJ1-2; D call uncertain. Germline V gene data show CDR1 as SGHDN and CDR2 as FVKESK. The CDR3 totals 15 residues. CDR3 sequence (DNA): TGTGCCAGCAGCCAAGGGACCAATATGGACTATGACTACACCTTC. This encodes CASSQGTNMDYDYTF.

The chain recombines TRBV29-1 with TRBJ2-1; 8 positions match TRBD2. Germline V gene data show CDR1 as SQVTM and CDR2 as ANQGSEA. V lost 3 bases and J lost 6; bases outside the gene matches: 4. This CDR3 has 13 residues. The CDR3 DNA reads TGCAGCGTTGATTTCGGGGGGGGCAATGAGCAGTTCTTC. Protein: CSVDFGGGNEQFF.

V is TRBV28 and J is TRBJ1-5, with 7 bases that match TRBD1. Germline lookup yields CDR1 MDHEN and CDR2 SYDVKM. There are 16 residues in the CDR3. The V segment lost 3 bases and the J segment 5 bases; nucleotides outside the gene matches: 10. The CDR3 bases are TGTGCCAGCAGTTTCCGACAGGGTTTAGGGGATCAGCCCCAGCATTTT. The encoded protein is CASSFRQGLGDQPQHF.

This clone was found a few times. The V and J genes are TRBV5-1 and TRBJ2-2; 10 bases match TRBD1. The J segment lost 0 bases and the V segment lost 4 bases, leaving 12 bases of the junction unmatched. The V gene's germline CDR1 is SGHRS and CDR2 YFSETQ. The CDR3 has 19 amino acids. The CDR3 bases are TGCGCCAGCAGCCCGAATCCGGGACAGGGGATCTCGAACACCGGGGAGCTGTTTTTT. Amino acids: CASSPNPGQGISNTGELFF.

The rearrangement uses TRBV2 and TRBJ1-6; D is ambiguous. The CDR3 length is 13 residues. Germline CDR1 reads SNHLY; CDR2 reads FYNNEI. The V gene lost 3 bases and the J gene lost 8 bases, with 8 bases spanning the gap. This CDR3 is CASSDELDSPLHF. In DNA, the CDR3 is TGTGCCAGCAGTGATGAGTTGGATTCACCCCTCCACTTT.

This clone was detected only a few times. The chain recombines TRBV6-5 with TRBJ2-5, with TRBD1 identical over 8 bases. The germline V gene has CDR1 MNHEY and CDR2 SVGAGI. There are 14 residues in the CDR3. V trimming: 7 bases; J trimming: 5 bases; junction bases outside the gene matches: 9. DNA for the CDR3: TGTGCCAGCAAGATGACAGGGGAGGAGGAGACCCAGTACTTC. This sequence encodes CASKMTGEEETQYF.

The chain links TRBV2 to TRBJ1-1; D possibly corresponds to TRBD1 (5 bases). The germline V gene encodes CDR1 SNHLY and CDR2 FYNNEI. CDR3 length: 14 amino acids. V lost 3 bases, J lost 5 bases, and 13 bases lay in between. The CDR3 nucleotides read TGTGCCAGCAGTGAGGGGGGGGATGAAACTGAAGCTTTCTTT. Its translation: CASSEGGDETEAFF.

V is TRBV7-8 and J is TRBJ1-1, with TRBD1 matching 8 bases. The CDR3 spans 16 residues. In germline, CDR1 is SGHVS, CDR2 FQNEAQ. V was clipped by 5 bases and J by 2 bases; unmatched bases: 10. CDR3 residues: CASSGLGQGRNTEAFF. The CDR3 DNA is TGTGCCAGCAGCGGACTAGGACAGGGTCGAAACACTGAAGCTTTCTTT.

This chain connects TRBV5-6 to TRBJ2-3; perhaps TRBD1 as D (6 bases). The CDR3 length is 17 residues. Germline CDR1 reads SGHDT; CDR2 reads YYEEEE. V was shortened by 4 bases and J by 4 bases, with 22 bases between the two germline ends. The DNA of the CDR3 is TGTGCCAGCAGCCCATGGAGACAGTTCCAGGGGCCAGATACGCAGTATTTT. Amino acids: CASSPWRQFQGPDTQYF.

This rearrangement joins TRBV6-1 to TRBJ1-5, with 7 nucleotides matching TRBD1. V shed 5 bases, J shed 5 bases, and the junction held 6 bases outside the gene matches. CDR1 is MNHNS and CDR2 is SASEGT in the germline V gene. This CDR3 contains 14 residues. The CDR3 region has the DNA TGTGCCAGCAGTAAGCGGGGGACAGATCAGCCCCAGCATTTT. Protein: CASSKRGTDQPQHF.

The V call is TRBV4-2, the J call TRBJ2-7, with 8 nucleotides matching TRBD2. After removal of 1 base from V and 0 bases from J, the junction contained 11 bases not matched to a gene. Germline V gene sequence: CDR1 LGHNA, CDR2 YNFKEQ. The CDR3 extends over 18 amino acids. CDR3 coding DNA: TGTGCCAGCAGCCAAGGGCTGGGGGGCGGGGGGTACTCCTACGAGCAGTACTTC. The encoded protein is CASSQGLGGGGYSYEQYF.

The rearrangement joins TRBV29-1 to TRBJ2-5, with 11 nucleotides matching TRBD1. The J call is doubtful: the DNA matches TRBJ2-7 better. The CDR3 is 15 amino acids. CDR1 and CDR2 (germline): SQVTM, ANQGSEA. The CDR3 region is CSVGGGQGVGHEQYF. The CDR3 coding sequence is TGCAGCGTTGGGGGGGGACAGGGGGTTGGGCACGAGCAGTACTTC.

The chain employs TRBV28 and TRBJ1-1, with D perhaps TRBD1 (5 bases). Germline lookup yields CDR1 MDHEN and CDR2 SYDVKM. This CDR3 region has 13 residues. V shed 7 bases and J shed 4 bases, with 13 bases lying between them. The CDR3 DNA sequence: TGTGCCAGCAAATTTTGGGGGGGCACTGAAGCTTTCTTT. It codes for CASKFWGGTEAFF.

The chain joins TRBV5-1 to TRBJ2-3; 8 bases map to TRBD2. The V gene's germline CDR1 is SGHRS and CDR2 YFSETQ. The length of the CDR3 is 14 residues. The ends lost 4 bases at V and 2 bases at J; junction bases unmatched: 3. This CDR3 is CASSAGLVTDTQYF. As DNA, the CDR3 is TGCGCCAGCAGCGCGGGACTAGTCACAGATACGCAGTATTTT.

CDR3 in amino acids: CSVDGTSAETQYF. The CDR3 nucleotides are TGCAGCGTTGACGGGACTAGCGCGGAGACCCAGTACTTC. This chain links TRBV29-1 with TRBJ2-5; 10 bases are shared with TRBD2. The CDR3 has 13 amino acids. Germline V gene lookup returns CDR1 SQVTM and CDR2 ANQGSEA. After removal of 3 bases from V and 5 bases from J, the junction contained 3 bases not matched to a gene. Full variable domain (outside the CDR3, taken from reference TRBV29-1 and TRBJ2-5): SAVISQKPSRDICQRGTSLTIQCQVDSQVTMMFWYRQQPGQSLTLIATANQGSEATYESGFVIDKFPISRPNLTFSTLTVSNMSPEDSSIYLCSVDGTSAETQYFGPGTRLLVL.

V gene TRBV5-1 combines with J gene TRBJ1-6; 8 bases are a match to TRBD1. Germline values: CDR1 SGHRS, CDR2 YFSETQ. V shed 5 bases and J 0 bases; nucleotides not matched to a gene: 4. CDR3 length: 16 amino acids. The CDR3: CASSSTGGSYNSPLHF. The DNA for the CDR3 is TGCGCCAGCAGTTCCACAGGGGGCTCCTATAATTCACCCCTCCACTTT.

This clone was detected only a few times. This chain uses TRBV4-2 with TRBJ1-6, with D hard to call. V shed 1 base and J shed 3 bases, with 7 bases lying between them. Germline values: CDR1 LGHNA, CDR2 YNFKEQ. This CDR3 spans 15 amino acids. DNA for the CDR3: TGTGCCAGCAGCCAAGGGAGGGACTATAATTCACCCCTCCACTTT. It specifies CASSQGRDYNSPLHF.

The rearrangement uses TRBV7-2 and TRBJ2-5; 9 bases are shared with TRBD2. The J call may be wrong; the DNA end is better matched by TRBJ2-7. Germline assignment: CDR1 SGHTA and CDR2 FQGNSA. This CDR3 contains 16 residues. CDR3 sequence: CASSRKASGAPYEQYF. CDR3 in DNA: TGTGCCAGCAGCAGAAAGGCTAGCGGGGCCCCCTACGAGCAGTACTTC.

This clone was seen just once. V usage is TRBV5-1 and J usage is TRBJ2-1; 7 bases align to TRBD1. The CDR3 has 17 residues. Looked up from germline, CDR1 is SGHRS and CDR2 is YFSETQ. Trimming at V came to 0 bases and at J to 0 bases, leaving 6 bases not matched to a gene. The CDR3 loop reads CASSLVEGAVSYNEQFF. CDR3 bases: TGCGCCAGCAGCTTGGTTGAGGGGGCCGTCTCCTACAATGAGCAGTTCTTC. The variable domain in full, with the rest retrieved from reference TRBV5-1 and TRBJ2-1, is KAGVTQTPRYLIKTRGQQVTLSCSPISGHRSVSWYQQTPGQGLQFLFEYFSETQRNKGNFPGRFSGRQFSNSRSEMNVSTLELGDSALYLCASSLVEGAVSYNEQFFGPGTRLTVL.

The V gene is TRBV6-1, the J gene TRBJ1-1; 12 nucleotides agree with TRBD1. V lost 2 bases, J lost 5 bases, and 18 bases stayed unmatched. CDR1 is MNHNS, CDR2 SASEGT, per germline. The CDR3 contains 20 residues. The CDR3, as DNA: TGTGCCAGCAGTGAACGTCGGATGCCCCGGGACAGGGGGCGCGGGACTGAAGCTTTCTTT. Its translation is CASSERRMPRDRGRGTEAFF.

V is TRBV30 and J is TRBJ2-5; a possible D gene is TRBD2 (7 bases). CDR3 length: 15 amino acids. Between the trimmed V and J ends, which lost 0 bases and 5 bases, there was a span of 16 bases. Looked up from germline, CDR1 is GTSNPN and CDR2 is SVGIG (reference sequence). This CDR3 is CAWSVGWGGAETQYF. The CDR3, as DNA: TGTGCCTGGAGTGTAGGGTGGGGGGGGGCGGAGACCCAGTACTTC.

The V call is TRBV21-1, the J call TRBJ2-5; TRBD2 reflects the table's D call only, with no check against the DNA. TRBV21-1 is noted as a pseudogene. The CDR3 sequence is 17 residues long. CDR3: CASSKRSGFGGQETQYF. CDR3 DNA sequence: TGTGCCAGCAGCAAAAGGTCGGGCTTCGGGGGTCAAGAGACCCAGTACTTC.